A single sample gave rise to the 20 T cell receptor beta chains below, sequenced in a study of memory CD4+ T cells and cytomegalovirus serostatus. The sort gate was single viable CD3+CD4+CD8-CD45RO+ cells for memory CD4+ T cells. The method was immunoSEQ multiplex PCR; TCRdb's version includes in-frame clones alone and lacks a portion of them. Here the sample spans 45,000 to 50,000 clones, 78% being singletons. Source material: memory CD4+ T cells from blood. The source of these receptors is an adult in good health and CMV-seronegative.

The chain joins TRBV9 to TRBJ2-2; D possibly corresponds to TRBD1 (6 bases). V shed 0 bases and J shed 3 bases, with 9 bases lying between them. The CDR3 loop spans 15 amino acids. Per the germline V gene, CDR1 is SGDLS and CDR2 is YYNGEE. Here the CDR3 reads CASSVEGGYTGELFF. The CDR3 nucleotides are TGTGCCAGCAGCGTAGAAGGGGGATACACCGGGGAGCTGTTTTTT.

This rearrangement joins TRBV5-1 to TRBJ2-3, with 10 bases matching TRBD1. CDR1 and CDR2 (germline): SGHRS, YFSETQ. This CDR3 has 14 amino acids. Trimming removed 4 bases from V and 3 bases from J; junction bases left unmatched: 2. CDR3: CASSRDRGTDTQYF. CDR3 nucleotide sequence: TGCGCCAGCAGCCGGGACAGGGGTACAGATACGCAGTATTTT.

This clone was observed a few times. The gene calls are TRBV29-1 and TRBJ2-7; TRBD1 might be the D (5 bases). CDR1 SQVTM and CDR2 ANQGSEA come from the germline V gene. Trimming took off 8 bases at V and 4 bases at J, with 15 bases between the two ends. The CDR3 loop spans 12 amino acids. CDR3 protein: CSPETDPYEQYF. Here the CDR3 DNA reads TGCAGCCCAGAGACAGATCCTTACGAGCAGTACTTC.

This clone was found a few times. The chain uses TRBV25-1 and TRBJ2-5; no clear D. Germline V gives CDR1 MGHDK, CDR2 SYGVNS. The CDR3 has 11 residues. V dropped 4 bases and J dropped 3 bases, with 3 bases sitting between them. CDR3 residues: CASSGEETQYF. As DNA, the CDR3 is TGTGCCAGCAGTGGAGAAGAGACCCAGTACTTC. The full variable domain, completed using reference TRBV25-1 and TRBJ2-5, is EADIYQTPRYLVIGTGKKITLECSQTMGHDKMYWYQQDPGMELHLIHYSYGVNSTEKGDLSSESTVSRIRTEHFPLTLESARPSHTSQYLCASSGEETQYFGPGTRLLVL.

The V and J genes are TRBV18 and TRBJ2-7; D is possibly TRBD2 (6 bases). This CDR3 has 14 amino acids. V was trimmed by 2 bases and J by 7 bases, leaving 15 bases between them. Germline V gene data show CDR1 as KGHSH and CDR2 as LQKENI. CDR3 amino acids: CASSPGSQAGEQYF. The CDR3 bases are TGTGCCAGCTCACCAGGGTCACAGGCGGGAGAGCAGTACTTC. The whole variable domain, remainder taken from reference TRBV18 and TRBJ2-7, is NAGVMQNPRHLVRRRGQEARLRCSPMKGHSHVYWYRQLPEEGLKFMVYLQKENIIDESGMPKERFSAEFPKEGPSILRIQQVVRGDSAAYFCASSPGSQAGEQYFGPGTRLTVT.

This clone showed up just once. Other DNA sequences in the same sample also yield this CDR3. This sequence joins TRBV28 and TRBJ2-1; 7 positions agree with TRBD1. The CDR3 spans 15 residues. V lost 2 bases, J lost 0 bases, and 1 base stayed unmatched. Germline loops: CDR1 MDHEN, CDR2 SYDVKM. The chain's CDR3 is CASSLAGGSYNEQFF. The CDR3 DNA reads TGTGCCAGCAGTTTAGCAGGGGGCTCCTACAATGAGCAGTTCTTC.

This chain joins TRBV30 and TRBJ2-7; 10 nucleotides match TRBD2. CDR1 GTSNPN and CDR2 SVGIG come from the germline V gene (reference sequence). V shed 3 bases and J 0 bases; nucleotides not matched to a gene: 2. There are 14 residues in the CDR3. The CDR3 region is CAWSWTSGSYEQYF. CDR3 sequence (DNA): TGTGCCTGGAGCTGGACTAGCGGCTCCTACGAGCAGTACTTC.

The chain carries TRBV7-9 and TRBJ2-3; D remains ambiguous. In germline, CDR1 is SEHNR, CDR2 FQNEAQ (reference sequence). V was trimmed by 5 bases and J by 1 base, leaving 25 bases between them. The CDR3 extends over 19 amino acids. CDR3 in amino acids: CASSLGILPGGARTDTQYF. DNA of the CDR3: TGTGCCAGCAGCCTGGGTATCCTTCCGGGCGGAGCTCGCACAGATACGCAGTATTTT.

The chain couples TRBV4-1 to TRBJ2-5; D gene unclear. The CDR3 is made up of 16 amino acids. The germline V gene has CDR1 MGHRA and CDR2 YSYEKL. Trimming took 1 base from V and 2 from J, leaving 14 bases between them. CDR3 DNA sequence: TGCGCCAGCAGCCAAGTGAATATGGGGTTTCAAGAGACCCAGTACTTC. It is translated as CASSQVNMGFQETQYF.

The chain joins TRBV28 to TRBJ2-5; 9 bases fit TRBD1. The germline gives CDR1 MDHEN, CDR2 SYDVKM. Unmatched junction bases numbered 10, after V lost 3 bases and J lost 5 bases. This CDR3 has 16 amino acids. CDR3 sequence reads: CASSFPGTGQRETQYF. In DNA, the CDR3 is TGTGCCAGCAGTTTTCCCGGGACAGGGCAACGGGAGACCCAGTACTTC.

The chain recombines TRBV13 with TRBJ2-5, with D tentatively TRBD2 (7 bases). Germline assignment: CDR1 PRHDT and CDR2 FYEKMQ (reference sequence). The CDR3 extends over 13 amino acids. V was cut by 8 bases and J by 5 bases, with 15 bases left in between. CDR3 nucleotides: TGTGCCAGCGGGCGGGGGCGATGGGAGACCCAGTACTTC. Encoded protein: CASGRGRWETQYF.

The chain joins TRBV5-1 to TRBJ1-4; perhaps TRBD1 as D (6 bases). The CDR3 spans 16 residues. Trimming took off 0 bases at V and 3 bases at J, with 12 bases between the two ends. Germline CDR1 is SGHRS and CDR2 is YFSETQ. CDR3 residues: CASSLVGQRANEKLFF. The CDR3 nucleotides read TGCGCCAGCAGCTTGGTCGGACAGCGAGCTAATGAAAAACTGTTTTTT. Filled out from reference TRBV5-1 and TRBJ1-4, the complete variable domain reads KAGVTQTPRYLIKTRGQQVTLSCSPISGHRSVSWYQQTPGQGLQFLFEYFSETQRNKGNFPGRFSGRQFSNSRSEMNVSTLELGDSALYLCASSLVGQRANEKLFFGSGTQLSVL.

This clone has just a few counts. This chain connects TRBV4-1 to TRBJ1-1; perhaps TRBD1 as D (5 bases). The V gene's germline CDR1 is MGHRA and CDR2 YSYEKL. The CDR3 is 15 residues long. The ends were cut back, 2 bases at V and 3 bases at J, with 13 bases in the middle. CDR3: CASSQKRGQDTEAFF. CDR3 coding DNA: TGCGCCAGCAGCCAAAAGAGGGGCCAGGACACTGAAGCTTTCTTT.

The V and J genes are TRBV27 and TRBJ1-2; 11 bases are a match to TRBD1. The CDR3 length is 14 residues. V gave up 6 bases and J gave up 7 bases; unmatched junction bases: 7. Germline V gives CDR1 MNHEY, CDR2 SMNVEV (reference sequence). In nucleotides, the CDR3 is TGTGCCAGCAGAGGACAGGGGGCTCGGGGTGGCTACACCTTC. Translated: CASRGQGARGGYTF.

This clone was recorded a few times. Other nucleotide sequences in the sample specify the same CDR3. V is TRBV7-9 and J is TRBJ1-1; TRBD1 agrees at 10 bases. Germline V gives CDR1 SEHNR, CDR2 FQNEAQ (reference sequence). This CDR3 is 14 amino acids long. V shed 5 bases, J shed 4 bases, and the junction held 4 bases outside the gene matches. The CDR3 region has the DNA TGTGCCAGCAGCCTGGGACAGGGGAGCACTGAAGCTTTCTTT. Protein sequence: CASSLGQGSTEAFF. The full variable domain, its missing parts supplied by reference TRBV7-9 and TRBJ1-1, is DTGVSQNPRHKITKRGQNVTFRCDPISEHNRLYWYRQTLGQGPEFLTYFQNEAQLEKSRLLSDRFSAERPKGSFSTLEIQRTEQGDSAMYLCASSLGQGSTEAFFGQGTRLTVV.

The CDR3 loop reads CASSYPSGSNEQFF. In DNA, the CDR3 is TGTGCCAGCAGTTACCCTAGCGGGAGCAATGAGCAGTTCTTC. The chain links TRBV6-5 to TRBJ2-1, with 10 bases aligning to TRBD2. The germline CDR1 and CDR2 sequences are MNHEY and SVGAGI. V was pared by 2 bases and J by 6 bases, with 1 base of the junction left unmatched. The CDR3 has 14 residues.

V usage is TRBV6-1 and J usage is TRBJ2-7, with 10 bases that match TRBD1. Germline-derived CDR1 and CDR2 are MNHNS and SASEGT. The V gene end was trimmed by 6 bases and the J gene end by 3 bases; junction bases not matched to a gene: 5. The CDR3 consists of 14 residues. The chain's CDR3 is CASRGTGEGYEQYF. The CDR3 DNA reads TGTGCCAGCAGGGGGACAGGGGAGGGCTACGAGCAGTACTTC.

The J gene is TRBJ1-2, the V gene TRBV28; D remains unclear. Trimming removed 8 bases at V and 6 bases at J, with 16 bases between. Germline lookup yields CDR1 MDHEN and CDR2 SYDVKM. The CDR3 contains 13 residues. The CDR3 bases are TGTGCCAGCGGTACACGGAACGAGCATGGCTACACCTTC. Protein: CASGTRNEHGYTF.

This clone was found a few times. The chain combines TRBV19 with TRBJ1-5, with D hard to call. The length of the CDR3 is 14 residues. The ends were cut back, 5 bases at V and 0 bases at J, with 8 bases in the middle. Looked up from germline, CDR1 is LNHDA and CDR2 is SQIVND (reference sequence). CDR3 in DNA: TGTGCCAGTAGTCCCTACTATAGCAATCAGCCCCAGCATTTT. Protein sequence: CASSPYYSNQPQHF.

In DNA form, the CDR3 reads TGTGCCAGCAGCTCGAGACAGAAGAACACTGAAGCTTTCTTT. Translation gives CASSSRQKNTEAFF. This chain connects TRBV5-6 to TRBJ1-1; a weak D match, TRBD1 (5 bases). The V end was cut by 3 bases, the J end by 1 base, with 10 bases between. The germline gives CDR1 SGHDT, CDR2 YYEEEE. The CDR3 has 14 residues.